This TCR beta chain is drawn from a study of blood T cells in healthy people across ages. The use of a sample-barcoded 5' primer and a J-beta primer mix characterized a second PCR of 7 to 11 cycles. TCRdb independently ran MiXCR on the 5' RACE reads; one entry per CDR3 protein. In the table there are 700,000 to 850,000 distinct CDR3 sequences, 40% to 65% of which are singletons. Trimming took off 1 base at V and 2 bases at J, with 9 bases between the two ends. Germline CDR1 is MNHNS and CDR2 is SASEGT. This CDR3 spans 14 amino acids. The TCR sequence derives from a man aged 80 or over in good health. The sample taken for sequencing was blood. The chain couples TRBV6-1 to TRBJ2-7, with D possibly matching TRBD1 (6 bases). The CDR3 DNA is TGTGCCAGCAGTGAAGGGGGGCAGCCCTACGAGCAGTACTTC. Protein product: CASSEGGQPYEQYF.